Listed below are T cell receptor beta chains from one sample, sequenced in a study of T cells after yellow fever vaccination. Via MiXCR, TCRdb re-called the 5' RACE reads, giving one row per CDR3 protein. Of about 210,000 distinct CDR3 sequences in the sample, approximately 6.8% were seen once. Sample: CD4+ T cells sorted from PBMCs, taken on the day of the yellow fever booster vaccination. Receptor source: a man aged 25 to 45 who received the YFV17D yellow fever vaccine. Each CDR3 is given with its conserved first and last residue. The D gene is left open where the match is weak. Not all rows give a size; the values are once, few, many and, for expanded clones, a class.

d_gene	v_gene	j_gene	abundance	CDR3aa	CDR3nt
TRBD2	TRBV11-2	TRBJ2-3	few	CASSLVLAGGVGTDTQYF	TGTGCCAGCAGCTTAGTACTAGCGGGAGGAGTGGGTACAGATACGCAGTATTTT
TRBD1	TRBV6-5	TRBJ2-7	many	CASRTRVTGVLPYEQYF	TGTGCCAGCCGTACAAGAGTGACAGGGGTCCTCCCCTACGAGCAGTACTTC
TRBD2	TRBV7-2	TRBJ2-5	few	CASSQDSGSGETQYF	TGTGCCAGCAGCCAGGACAGCGGGAGTGGGGAGACCCAGTACTTC
-	TRBV30	TRBJ1-5	few	CAWSVGVTQPQHF	TGTGCCTGGAGTGTGGGCGTTACTCAGCCCCAGCATTTT
-	TRBV12-3/TRBV12-4	TRBJ2-5	-	CASSLRQFGEAQYF	TGTGCCAGCAGTTTACGTCAGTTCGGGGAGGCCCAGTACTTC
TRBD1	TRBV3-1	TRBJ1-1	many	CASSQATGDTEAFF	TGTGCCAGCAGCCAAGCGACAGGGGACACTGAAGCTTTCTTT
TRBD1	TRBV27	TRBJ1-2	many	CASSSRTGGVYGYTF	TGTGCCAGCAGTTCACGGACAGGGGGCGTCTATGGCTACACCTTC
-	TRBV7-2	TRBJ2-1	-	CASSLMSGPYNEQFF	TGTGCCAGCAGCTTGATGAGCGGTCCCTACAATGAGCAGTTCTTC
-	TRBV6-5	TRBJ2-5	few	CASSYSPPETQYF	TGTGCCAGCAGTTACTCTCCTCCCGAGACCCAGTACTTC
TRBD2	TRBV7-2	TRBJ2-3	many	CASSLQLAGVADTQYF	TGTGCCAGCAGCCTCCAACTAGCGGGAGTTGCAGATACGCAGTATTTT
TRBD2	TRBV7-2	TRBJ2-3	many	CASSLSFLRGRGTDTQYF	TGTGCCAGCAGCTTATCCTTTTTACGAGGGAGGGGTACAGATACGCAGTATTTT